Presented here are 29 T cell receptor beta chains from one specimen sequenced in a study of early T cells in non-severe SARS-CoV-2 infection (dated by TCRdb to about 2021). Library construction relied on 5' RACE. TCRdb records NextSeq 500 as the sequencer. The raw public data were reprocessed by TCRdb itself: fastp quality trimming at Q25, MiXCR clonotype calling, in-frame beta chains only. CDR3 protein sequences are deduplicated, and each keeps its most common genes and DNA. The sample contains about 77,000 distinct CDR3 sequences, approximately 12% of them found a single time. Around a sixth of the sample is in the top ten clones. The material was whole blood, obtained at baseline. These TCRs come from an adult who was a healthcare worker with PCR-confirmed SARS-CoV-2 infection or an uninfected control (not recorded which). The donor label of this sample is uncertain.

The chain uses TRBV20-1 and TRBJ2-3; D uncertain. The V gene lost 1 base and the J gene lost 0 bases, with 8 bases spanning the gap. The V gene's germline CDR1 is DFQATT and CDR2 SNEGSKA (reference sequence). This CDR3 spans 14 amino acids. CDR3 DNA sequence: TGCAGTGCTAGAGTCGGATCTAGCACAGATACGCAGTATTTT. As protein: CSARVGSSTDTQYF.

The chain links TRBV4-2 to TRBJ2-7; tentatively, D is TRBD2 (5 bases). Germline CDR1 reads LGHNA; CDR2 reads YNFKEQ. V was clipped by 1 base and J by 2 bases, with 12 bases between them. The CDR3 covers 15 residues. The CDR3: CASSQGVSGAYEQYF. CDR3 coding DNA: TGTGCCAGCAGCCAAGGAGTCTCCGGGGCCTACGAGCAGTACTTC.

In its sample, this clonotype was seen a few times. The V call is TRBV13, the J call TRBJ2-7; D assignment may be TRBD1 or TRBD2 (6 bases each). The CDR3 totals 15 residues. The V end lost 5 bases, the J end lost 4 bases, and 18 bases lay between the germline ends. CDR1 is PRHDT, CDR2 FYEKMQ, per germline (reference sequence). CDR3 nucleotide sequence: TGTGCCAGCAGCCCAAGCAGTACGGGGGCGTACGAGCAGTACTTC. Translation: CASSPSSTGAYEQYF.

J is TRBJ1-2 and V is TRBV28, with TRBD1 matching over 9 bases. V lost 6 bases to trimming and J lost 8 bases; unmatched junction nucleotides: 7. Germline CDR1 MDHEN, CDR2 SYDVKM. CDR3 length: 13 residues. The CDR3 is CASSPGTGNGYTF. CDR3 in DNA: TGTGCCAGCAGCCCCGGGACAGGGAACGGCTACACCTTC.

V gene TRBV10-3 combines with J gene TRBJ2-7, with TRBD2 matching over 7 bases. Germline V lookup: CDR1 ENHRY, CDR2 SYGVKD. After removal of 10 bases from V and 4 bases from J, the junction contained 13 bases not matched to a gene. This CDR3 comprises 14 residues. The CDR3 region is CATGGLPQNYEQYF. The CDR3 bases are TGTGCCACGGGGGGACTACCACAGAATTACGAGCAGTACTTC.

V and J are TRBV10-3 and TRBJ2-1, with a weak D call TRBD1 (5 bases). V lost 2 bases and J lost 5, with 13 bases in between. CDR3 length: 15 residues. Germline V lookup: CDR1 ENHRY, CDR2 SYGVKD. CDR3: CAISEPQMGHNEQFF. The DNA for the CDR3 is TGTGCCATCAGTGAGCCCCAGATGGGGCACAATGAGCAGTTCTTC.

The V and J genes are TRBV7-3 and TRBJ1-1; D gene ambiguous. With 3 bases removed from V and 4 bases from J, the gap between germline ends came to 9 bases. The CDR3 runs to 13 residues. Germline V CDR1 and CDR2: SGHTA, FQGTGA. CDR3 sequence reads: CASSLEWGTEAFF. The DNA of the CDR3 is TGTGCCAGCAGCTTGGAATGGGGCACTGAAGCTTTCTTT.

Only a few counts were recorded for this clonotype. J is TRBJ1-3 and V is TRBV7-2; the D is unclear. Germline CDR1 and CDR2: SGHTA and FQGNSA. The CDR3 totals 12 residues. With 4 bases removed from V and 8 bases from J, the gap between germline ends came to 9 bases. The CDR3 DNA sequence: TGTGCCAGCAGCTCAGCATCTTACACCATATATTTT. It specifies CASSSASYTIYF.

Ten or more counts support this clonotype. The chain has TRBV2 and TRBJ1-1; 10 bases fit TRBD1. The J segment lost 8 bases and the V segment lost 6 bases, leaving 0 bases of the junction unmatched. Germline V gene lookup returns CDR1 SNHLY and CDR2 FYNNEI. CDR3 length equals 11 residues. CDR3 sequence (DNA): TGTGCCAGCAGGGGACAGGGGGAAGCTTTCTTT. Its protein is CASRGQGEAFF.

V usage is TRBV6-1 and J usage is TRBJ2-5; 10 positions match TRBD2. CDR3 length: 17 residues. Germline CDR1 reads MNHNS; CDR2 reads SASEGT. Trimming cost V 1 base and J 2 bases; bases outside gene matches: 7. The CDR3 DNA reads TGTGCCAGCAGTGAAGGTCTAGCGGGGGCCGTTCAAGAGACCCAGTACTTC. Protein product: CASSEGLAGAVQETQYF.

This clonotype was counted ten times or more. V is TRBV20-1 and J is TRBJ1-2; no clear D. Looked up from germline, CDR1 is DFQATT and CDR2 is SNEGSKA (reference sequence). This CDR3 contains 11 residues. V was pared by 4 bases and J by 3 bases, with 6 bases between. CDR3 bases: TGCAGTGCTACGGCAGACTATGGCTACACCTTC. Protein: CSATADYGYTF.

The rearrangement links TRBV7-2 to TRBJ2-7; tentative D call: TRBD1 (5 bases). The CDR3 consists of 15 residues. Deletions cut 1 base from V and 2 bases from J, with 12 bases between. The germline gives CDR1 SGHTA, CDR2 FQGNSA. CDR3: CASSLDRQGTYEQYF. CDR3 DNA sequence: TGTGCCAGCAGCTTAGATCGGCAGGGTACCTACGAGCAGTACTTC.

V usage is TRBV7-2 and J usage is TRBJ1-6; the match to TRBD1 covers 7 bases. V was pared by 10 bases and J by 7 bases, with 10 bases of the junction left unmatched. CDR1 and CDR2 (germline): SGHTA, FQGNSA. CDR3 size: 14 residues. DNA for the CDR3: TGTGCCACCTCCCCGGGACAGACGAATTCACCCCTCCACTTT. This codes for CATSPGQTNSPLHF.

This clonotype is classed as medium-sized. This chain connects TRBV9 to TRBJ2-5, with D possibly being TRBD1 or TRBD2 (5 bases each). The CDR3 extends over 17 amino acids. Germline V CDR1 and CDR2: SGDLS, YYNGEE. Trimming cost V 0 bases and J 5 bases, with 20 bases left between them. The CDR3 sequence is CASSVAGTGTPGETQYF. CDR3 in DNA: TGTGCCAGCAGCGTAGCGGGAACCGGGACCCCCGGGGAGACCCAGTACTTC.

The chain links TRBV20-1 to TRBJ2-5; 10 positions match TRBD2. The V segment lost 3 bases and the J segment 2 bases; nucleotides outside the gene matches: 9. This CDR3 region has 16 residues. The germline gives CDR1 DFQATT, CDR2 SNEGSKA (reference sequence). CDR3 region: CSARLAGGTLQETQYF. The CDR3 bases are TGCAGTGCTAGGTTAGCGGGAGGAACCTTGCAAGAGACCCAGTACTTC.

This clonotype appeared a few times. The rearrangement links TRBV7-6 to TRBJ2-1; no firm D call. The V and J ends lost 0 bases and 3 bases respectively, with 18 bases between them. Germline CDR1 and CDR2: SGHVS and FNYEAQ. The CDR3 consists of 18 residues. The CDR3 region has the DNA TGTGCCAGCAGCTTAGCGCCGGCGGAGTCCTGGTTCTACAATGAGCAGTTCTTC. Protein product: CASSLAPAESWFYNEQFF. Together with reference TRBV7-6 and TRBJ2-1, the CDR3 gives the full variable domain: GAGVSQSPRYKVTKRGQDVALRCDPISGHVSLYWYRQALGQGPEFLTYFNYEAQQDKSGLPNDRFSAERPEGSISTLTIQRTEQRDSAMYRCASSLAPAESWFYNEQFFGPGTRLTVL.

The rearrangement uses TRBV5-8 and TRBJ2-3, with D tentatively TRBD2 (5 bases). Germline CDR1 SGHTS, CDR2 YDEGEE. CDR3 length equals 15 residues. The V end was cut by 1 base, the J end by 2 bases, with 11 bases between. The CDR3 DNA follows: TGTGCCAGCAGCTTGAAAGTGGGAGTCACAGATACGCAGTATTTT. Encoded protein: CASSLKVGVTDTQYF. Together with reference TRBV5-8 and TRBJ2-3, the CDR3 gives the full variable domain: EAGVTQSPTHLIKTRGQQATLRCSPISGHTSVYWYQQALGLGLQFLLWYDEGEERNRGNFPPRFSGRQFPNYSSELNVNALELEDSALYLCASSLKVGVTDTQYFGPGTRLTVL.

The rearrangement joins TRBV27 to TRBJ2-4; tentative D call: TRBD2 (6 bases). Germline lookup yields CDR1 MNHEY and CDR2 SMNVEV (reference sequence). Trimming cost V 2 bases and J 0 bases, with 11 bases left between them. The CDR3 has 16 residues. For the CDR3, the DNA is TGTGCCAGCAGTTTAAGGGAGGAGGTAGCCAAAAACATTCAGTACTTC. Encoded protein: CASSLREEVAKNIQYF.

This clonotype was counted a few times. The chain recombines TRBV19 with TRBJ2-2; D gene unclear. This CDR3 is built from 15 residues. Germline-derived CDR1 and CDR2 are LNHDA and SQIVND (reference sequence). Trimming removed 7 bases at V and 0 bases at J, with 12 bases between. CDR3 DNA sequence: TGTGCCAGTAAACCTTGGGCGGCGAACACCGGGGAGCTGTTTTTT. Encoded protein: CASKPWAANTGELFF.

The table lists this clonotype with many counts. The V gene is TRBV27, the J gene TRBJ2-1; D remains ambiguous. The germline CDR1 and CDR2 sequences are MNHEY and SMNVEV (reference sequence). V was clipped by 2 bases and J by 8 bases, with 7 bases between them. The CDR3 totals 12 residues. The CDR3 nucleotides are TGTGCCAGCAGTTTAAAAAAGGATGAGCAGTTCTTC. Its protein product is CASSLKKDEQFF.

This clonotype was seen a few times. This chain connects TRBV3-1 to TRBJ2-7; no clear D gene. Trimming pared 1 base from V and 0 bases from J, leaving 10 bases between. The CDR3 runs to 15 residues. Germline CDR1 is LGHDT and CDR2 is YNNKEL (reference sequence). CDR3 sequence reads: CASSQVGSRSYEQYF. CDR3 bases: TGTGCCAGCAGCCAAGTCGGTTCCCGCTCCTACGAGCAGTACTTC.

This chain joins TRBV20-1 and TRBJ1-3; D might be TRBD1 (6 bases). The V gene lost 0 bases and the J gene lost 7 bases, with 10 bases spanning the gap. The CDR3 has 13 amino acids. Germline lookup yields CDR1 DFQATT and CDR2 SNEGSKA (reference sequence). CDR3 sequence: CSARDRGYNTIYF. DNA of the CDR3: TGCAGTGCTAGAGACAGGGGTTACAACACCATATATTTT.

A few counts support this clonotype. The chain is built from TRBV20-1 and TRBJ1-1; no definite D call. The CDR3 sequence is 12 residues long. V dropped 5 bases and J dropped 0 bases, with 7 bases sitting between them. CDR1 is DFQATT and CDR2 is SNEGSKA in the germline V gene (reference sequence). The CDR3 DNA sequence: TGCAGTGCTCCCCGCTTGAACACTGAAGCTTTCTTT. As protein: CSAPRLNTEAFF.

This clonotype was found a few times. The genes are TRBV11-2 and TRBJ2-7; 9 bases are shared with TRBD1. Unmatched junction bases numbered 17, after V lost 1 base and J lost 1 base. This CDR3 contains 20 residues. Per germline, CDR1 SGHAT and CDR2 FQNNGV. The CDR3 DNA follows: TGTGCCAGCAGCTTAGTTCGGGCCCGGGACAGGGATCGCACATCCTACGAGCAGTACTTC. Its translation is CASSLVRARDRDRTSYEQYF.

The gene calls are TRBV6-2 or TRBV6-3 and TRBJ1-2; no definite D call. This CDR3 contains 15 residues. Trimming shortened V by 0 bases and J by 4 bases, and 12 bases separated the two germline ends. CDR1 is MNHEY, CDR2 SVGEGT, per germline. CDR3 DNA: TGTGCCAGCAGTTACTCGAGTGCGGCTTTCTATGGCTACACCTTC. Translated: CASSYSSAAFYGYTF.

This clonotype came up a few times. J is TRBJ1-5 and V is TRBV20-1; a possible D gene is TRBD1 (5 bases). The germline gives CDR1 DFQATT, CDR2 SNEGSKA (reference sequence). The CDR3 has 15 amino acids. Trimming cost V 1 base and J 0 bases, with 10 bases left between them. For the CDR3, the DNA is TGCAGTGCTAGAGGGGGGGATTATAGCAATCAGCCCCAGCATTTT. It is translated as CSARGGDYSNQPQHF.

The sample holds a few counts of this clonotype. The chain carries TRBV3-1 and TRBJ1-1; 9 nucleotides align to TRBD1. CDR3 length: 19 residues. The J segment lost 0 bases and the V segment lost 4 bases, leaving 15 bases of the junction unmatched. The V gene's germline CDR1 is LGHDT and CDR2 YNNKEL (reference sequence). This CDR3 is CASSRDWRDRASMNTEAFF. The CDR3 region has the DNA TGTGCCAGCAGCCGGGACTGGAGGGACAGGGCGTCTATGAACACTGAAGCTTTCTTT.

The J gene is TRBJ2-7, the V gene TRBV2, with D maybe TRBD2 (5 bases). Germline-derived CDR1 and CDR2 are SNHLY and FYNNEI. This CDR3 spans 15 amino acids. V lost 1 base, J lost 4 bases, and 14 bases lay in between. CDR3: CASSEGASIRYEQYF. In DNA form, the CDR3 reads TGTGCCAGCAGTGAAGGGGCTAGCATTCGTTACGAGCAGTACTTC. Full variable domain (rest looked up from reference TRBV2 and TRBJ2-7): EPEVTQTPSHQVTQMGQEVILRCVPISNHLYFYWYRQILGQKVEFLVSFYNNEISEKSEIFDDQFSVERPDGSNFTLKIRSTKLEDSAMYFCASSEGASIRYEQYFGPGTRLTVT.

This clonotype appeared many times. This chain uses TRBV20-1 with TRBJ2-7, with no clear D. V was cut by 5 bases and J by 0 bases, with 14 bases left in between. The CDR3 runs to 14 residues. CDR1 DFQATT and CDR2 SNEGSKA come from the germline V gene (reference sequence). The CDR3 nucleotides read TGCAGTGCTCCCGACCCGGGCGGCTCCTACGAGCAGTACTTC. It yields the protein CSAPDPGGSYEQYF.